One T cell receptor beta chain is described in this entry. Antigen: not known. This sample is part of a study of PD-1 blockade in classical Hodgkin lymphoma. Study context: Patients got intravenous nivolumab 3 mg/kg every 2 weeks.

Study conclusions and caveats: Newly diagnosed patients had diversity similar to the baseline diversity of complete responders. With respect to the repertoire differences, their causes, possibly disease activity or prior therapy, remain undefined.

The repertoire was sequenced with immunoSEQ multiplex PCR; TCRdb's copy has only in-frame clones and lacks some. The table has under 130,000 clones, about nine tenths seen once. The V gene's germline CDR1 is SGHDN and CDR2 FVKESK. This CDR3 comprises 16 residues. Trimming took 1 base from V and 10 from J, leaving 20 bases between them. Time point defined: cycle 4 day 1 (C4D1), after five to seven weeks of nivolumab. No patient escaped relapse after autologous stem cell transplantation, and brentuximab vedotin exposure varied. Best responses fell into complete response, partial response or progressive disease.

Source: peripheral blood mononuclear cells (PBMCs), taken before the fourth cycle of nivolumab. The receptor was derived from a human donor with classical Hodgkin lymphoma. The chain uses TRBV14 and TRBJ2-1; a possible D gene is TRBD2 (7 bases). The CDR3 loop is CASSQVYTGRVGEQFF. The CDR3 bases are TGTGCCAGCAGCCAAGTCTATACAGGGAGGGTAGGGGAGCAGTTCTTC.